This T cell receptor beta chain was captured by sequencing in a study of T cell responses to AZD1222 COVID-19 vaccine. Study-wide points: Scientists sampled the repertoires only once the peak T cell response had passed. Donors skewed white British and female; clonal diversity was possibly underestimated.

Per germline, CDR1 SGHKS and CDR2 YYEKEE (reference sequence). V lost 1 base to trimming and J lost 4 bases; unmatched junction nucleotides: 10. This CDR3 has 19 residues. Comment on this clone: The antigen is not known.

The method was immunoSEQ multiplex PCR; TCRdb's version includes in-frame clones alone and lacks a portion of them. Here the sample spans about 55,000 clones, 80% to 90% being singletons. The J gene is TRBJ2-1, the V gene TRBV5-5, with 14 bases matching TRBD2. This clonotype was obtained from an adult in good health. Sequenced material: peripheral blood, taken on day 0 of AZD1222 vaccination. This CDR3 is CASSLYPGLAGVGYNEQFF. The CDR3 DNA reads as TGTGCCAGCAGCTTGTACCCGGGACTAGCGGGAGTGGGGTACAATGAGCAGTTCTTC.